The rows below give T cell receptor beta chains drawn from one sample of a study of CD8 T cells in ankylosing spondylitis. TCRdb independently ran MiXCR on the 5' RACE reads; one entry per CDR3 protein. The data show 36,000 or so distinct CDR3 sequences, with around an eighth seen just once and approximately 31% held by the top ten. Input material: synovial fluid, either unsorted or a sorted T cell fraction (not recorded which). These receptors were obtained from a male donor with ankylosing spondylitis. Both conserved end residues are part of each CDR3. The order of the fields is V gene, clone size, J gene, D gene, CDR3 protein. The D gene is left open where the match is weak. Expanded clones are given a class, and other clones once, few, many or no size at all.

TRBV6-1,.,TRBJ1-6,.,CASRTRVRSSPLHF
TRBV7-2,many,TRBJ2-7,.,CASSFSRTVNDEQYF
TRBV4-3,few,TRBJ1-2,TRBD1,CASRARIMVGGGYTF
TRBV2,many,TRBJ2-2,.,CASRVQGRGLTGELFF
TRBV2,many,TRBJ1-1,.,CASSGGDGTEAFF
TRBV20-1,many,TRBJ2-3,.,CSQGGARDIDTQYF
TRBV28,.,TRBJ2-7,.,CASSLPAGYEQYF
TRBV3-1,few,TRBJ2-1,.,CASSQDWAGASYNEQFF
TRBV7-2,few,TRBJ2-4,TRBD2,CASSSERGLAKNIQYF
TRBV7-6,.,TRBJ2-7,.,CASSLASGGYEQYF
TRBV18,many,TRBJ2-7,.,CASSPPEGYEQYF
TRBV20-1,few,TRBJ2-1,TRBD2,CSARRRGSSYNEQFF
TRBV28,.,TRBJ1-2,.,CASSEPTGYTRRYGYTF
TRBV5-6,.,TRBJ1-6,TRBD1,CASSGVTGGSPLHF
TRBV6-5,many,TRBJ2-6,.,CASSYRPGSGANVLTF
TRBV9,.,TRBJ1-2,TRBD1,CASSGDRLDGYTF
TRBV6-2/TRBV6-3,many,TRBJ2-7,.,CASSHGQSRPYEQYF
TRBV6-4,few,TRBJ2-5,.,CASSVVQRRETQYF
TRBV20-1,.,TRBJ2-2,.,CSAPRTFANTGELFF
TRBV4-2,.,TRBJ2-1,.,CASTPGWGERRNEQFF
TRBV27,many,TRBJ1-5,.,CASSLGKGYSNQPQHF
TRBV7-9,many,TRBJ2-7,TRBD1,CASSLPTGPERAEQYF
TRBV6-1,few,TRBJ2-1,TRBD2,CASSGGLAANEQFF
TRBV7-3,few,TRBJ2-3,TRBD2,CASSFRLAVATDTQYF
TRBV11-1,few,TRBJ2-7,TRBD1,CASSLSPTGGIWEQYF
TRBV19,few,TRBJ2-6,.,CASRGSGANVLTF
TRBV20-1,many,TRBJ1-2,TRBD1,CSANRGRDYGYTF
TRBV6-2/TRBV6-3,few,TRBJ2-1,.,CASSYSIIGEDEQFF
TRBV5-8,.,TRBJ2-3,.,CASSLGAGHTDTQYF
TRBV6-2/TRBV6-3,few,TRBJ2-7,.,CASSYFSGVYEQYF
TRBV5-5,many,TRBJ2-1,.,CASSKTTEQFF
TRBV27,.,TRBJ2-3,TRBD1,CASSSTTGLGSTDTQYF
TRBV29-1,.,TRBJ1-1,.,CSVVRRGTEAFF
TRBV9,.,TRBJ1-5,.,CASSVDMGNQPQHF
TRBV10-3,many,TRBJ1-6,.,CAISDASSGSPLHF
TRBV7-2,.,TRBJ1-1,.,CASSLGLTGAFF
TRBV28,many,TRBJ2-1,TRBD2,CASSLPPGLAGGRSYNEQFF
TRBV4-2,.,TRBJ1-4,TRBD1,CAISPGPGGTNEKLFF